These 6 T cell receptor beta chains were sequenced from one sample in a study of blood T cell repertoires in COVID-19. The data were produced by immunoSEQ multiplex PCR, yet TCRdb's version contains in-frame clones alone and is incomplete. This repertoire shows some 50,000 clones, roughly 84% found once; its top ten account for about 3%. The specimen sequenced was peripheral blood. These receptors were collected from a man aged 45 to 65 with acute or convalescent COVID-19.

The rearrangement joins TRBV6-5 to TRBJ2-7; 10 bases are a match to TRBD2. The CDR3 is 15 residues long. The V gene end was trimmed by 5 bases and the J gene end by 3 bases; junction bases not matched to a gene: 7. Per germline, CDR1 MNHEY and CDR2 SVGAGI. The CDR3 region has the DNA TGTGCCAGCAGTCATACCGGACTAGCGGACTACGAGCAGTACTTC. It codes for CASSHTGLADYEQYF.

The V call is TRBV28, the J call TRBJ2-7; D perhaps matches TRBD2 (6 bases). Per germline, CDR1 MDHEN and CDR2 SYDVKM. This CDR3 comprises 15 residues. Between the trimmed V and J ends, which lost 2 bases and 4 bases, there was a span of 15 bases. The CDR3 here is CASSLEGGMEYEQYF. For the CDR3, the DNA is TGTGCCAGCAGTTTAGAAGGCGGGATGGAGTACGAGCAGTACTTC.

The V and J genes are TRBV29-1 and TRBJ2-1; 8 bases agree with TRBD2. The length of the CDR3 is 14 residues. J gave up 6 bases and V 7 bases, and 11 bases lay outside the gene matches. CDR1 is SQVTM and CDR2 is ANQGSEA in the germline V gene. CDR3 in amino acids: CSGSLAGGINEQFF. The CDR3 DNA reads TGCAGCGGGTCTCTCGCGGGAGGAATCAATGAGCAGTTCTTC.

The chain has TRBV6-6 and TRBJ1-1, with D possibly matching TRBD1 (5 bases). The CDR3 sequence is 14 residues long. The V gene lost 5 bases and the J gene lost 6 bases, with 16 bases spanning the gap. Germline lookup yields CDR1 MNHNY and CDR2 SVGAGI (reference sequence). This chain's CDR3 is CASSLLGPGAEAFF. DNA of the CDR3: TGTGCCAGCAGTCTCCTGGGCCCGGGGGCTGAAGCTTTCTTT.

The genes are TRBV4-1 and TRBJ2-1; D may be TRBD2 (5 bases). V was shortened by 6 bases and J by 3 bases, with 18 bases between the two germline ends. Germline CDR1 is MGHRA and CDR2 is YSYEKL. This CDR3 has 16 residues. This CDR3 is CASSAPPAEIYNEQFF. CDR3 bases: TGCGCCAGCAGTGCCCCCCCAGCGGAAATCTACAATGAGCAGTTCTTC.

The chain has TRBV2 and TRBJ1-6, with D uncertain. CDR3 length: 14 residues. In germline, CDR1 is SNHLY, CDR2 FYNNEI. V gave up 8 bases and J gave up 0 bases, with 8 bases separating them. Here the CDR3 reads CASPGSSYNSPLHF. The CDR3 DNA reads as TGTGCCAGCCCCGGGAGCTCCTATAATTCACCCCTCCACTTT.